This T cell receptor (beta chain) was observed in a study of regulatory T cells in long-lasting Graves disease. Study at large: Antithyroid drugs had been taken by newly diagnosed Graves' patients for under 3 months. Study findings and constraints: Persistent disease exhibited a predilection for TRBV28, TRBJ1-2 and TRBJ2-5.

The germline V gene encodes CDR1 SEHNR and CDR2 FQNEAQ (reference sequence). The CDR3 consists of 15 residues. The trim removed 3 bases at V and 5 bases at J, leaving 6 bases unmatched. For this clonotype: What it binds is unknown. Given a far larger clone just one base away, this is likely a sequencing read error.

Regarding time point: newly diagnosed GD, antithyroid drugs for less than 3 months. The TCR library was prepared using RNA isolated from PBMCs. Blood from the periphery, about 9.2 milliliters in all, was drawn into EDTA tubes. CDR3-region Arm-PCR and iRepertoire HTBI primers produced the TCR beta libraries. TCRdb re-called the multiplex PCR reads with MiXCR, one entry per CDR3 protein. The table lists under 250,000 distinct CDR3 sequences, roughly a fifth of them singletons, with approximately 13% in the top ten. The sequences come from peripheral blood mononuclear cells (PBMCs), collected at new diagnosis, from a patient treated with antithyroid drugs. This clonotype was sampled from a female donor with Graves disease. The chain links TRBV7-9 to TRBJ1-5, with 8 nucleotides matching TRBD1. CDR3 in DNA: TGTGCCAGCAGCTTCCGGACAGGGAGGGATCAGCCCCAGCATTTT. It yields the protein CASSFRTGRDQPQHF.